The 14 T cell receptor beta chains presented below share a single source sample, sequenced in a study of T cells in Graves' hyperthyroidism and ophthalmopathy. Amplification yielded TCR beta CDR3 regions, with RNA transcripts as the source. HTBI primers were used for first-round RT-PCR of the TCR CDR3. TCRdb called the multiplex PCR reads again in MiXCR, with one record for every CDR3 protein. The repertoire holds approximately 600,000 distinct CDR3 sequences, with 15% to 20% as singletons. Sequenced material: blood. These receptors originate from a woman aged 30 to 39 with Graves' hyperthyroidism.

This clonotype has ten or more counts. The J gene is TRBJ2-5, the V gene TRBV30, with 10 bases that match TRBD2. Per the germline V gene, CDR1 is GTSNPN and CDR2 is SVGIG (reference sequence). Losses at the gene ends were 0 bases for V and 5 bases for J; bases not matched to a gene: 3. The CDR3 consists of 14 residues. For the CDR3, the DNA is TGTGCCTGGAGTGTACTTAGCGGGAGGGAGACCCAGTACTTC. It codes for CAWSVLSGRETQYF.

This clonotype has a handful of counts. V gene TRBV6-5 combines with J gene TRBJ1-1; TRBD1 might be the D (5 bases). The germline V gene has CDR1 MNHEY and CDR2 SVGAGI. The length of the CDR3 is 15 residues. V gave up 2 bases and J gave up 4 bases, with 14 bases separating them. CDR3 DNA sequence: TGTGCCAGCAGTTACCCCGGGCAGGGAGCCACTGAAGCTTTCTTT. This encodes CASSYPGQGATEAFF.

This clonotype has more than one count but fewer than ten. The chain uses TRBV29-1 and TRBJ2-1; possible D gene TRBD2, 6 bases. Deletions cut 3 bases from V and 1 base from J, with 16 bases between. The CDR3 runs 16 residues. Germline V lookup: CDR1 SQVTM, CDR2 ANQGSEA. CDR3 in amino acids: CSVESSGSRSYNEQFF. For the CDR3, the DNA is TGCAGCGTTGAGAGTAGCGGCAGCCGATCCTACAATGAGCAGTTCTTC.

This clonotype appeared a few times. This rearrangement joins TRBV6-1 to TRBJ1-1, with 9 nucleotides matching TRBD1. Germline CDR1 is MNHNS and CDR2 is SASEGT. The V gene end was trimmed by 6 bases and the J gene end by 8 bases; junction bases not matched to a gene: 4. The CDR3 is 12 amino acids. The CDR3 loop reads CASRDDRGEAFF. CDR3 DNA: TGTGCCAGCAGGGACGACAGGGGGGAAGCTTTCTTT.

The V gene is TRBV7-2, the J gene TRBJ1-1; maybe TRBD1 (5 bases). This CDR3 comprises 12 residues. Germline CDR1 reads SGHTA; CDR2 reads FQGNSA. With 4 bases removed from V and 7 bases from J, the gap between germline ends came to 10 bases. The CDR3 loop reads CASSSGGFEAFF. CDR3 DNA sequence: TGTGCCAGCAGCTCCGGGGGATTTGAAGCTTTCTTT.

This clonotype was seen many times. The rearrangement links TRBV30 to TRBJ2-7; D is ambiguous. CDR1 GTSNPN and CDR2 SVGIG come from the germline V gene (reference sequence). The CDR3 consists of 13 residues. V was trimmed by 3 bases and J by 0 bases, leaving 9 bases between them. CDR3 in DNA: TGTGCCTGGAGAAGGTCGAACTCCTACGAGCAGTACTTC. This gives the protein CAWRRSNSYEQYF.

The chain couples TRBV11-2 to TRBJ2-7; tentatively, D is TRBD2 (5 bases). The CDR3 has 18 amino acids. Germline V gene sequence: CDR1 SGHAT, CDR2 FQNNGV. V dropped 6 bases and J dropped 3 bases, with 27 bases sitting between them. The CDR3 coding sequence is TGTGCCAGCAGTTCAAGTCGGCCATTTGGGAGAAGGGTCTACGAGCAGTACTTC. Translating it yields CASSSSRPFGRRVYEQYF.

At least ten counts were recorded for this clonotype. The CDR3 reads CASSFGAGNSNQPQHF. The CDR3 region has the DNA TGTGCCAGCAGTTTCGGGGCAGGAAATAGCAATCAGCCCCAGCATTTT. This chain connects TRBV28 to TRBJ1-5, with D possibly matching TRBD1 (5 bases). Germline-derived CDR1 and CDR2 are MDHEN and SYDVKM. CDR3 length: 16 amino acids. V dropped 3 bases and J dropped 0 bases, with 12 bases sitting between them.

This clonotype occurred many times. The rearrangement uses TRBV19 and TRBJ1-1; 12 nucleotides match TRBD1. Looked up from germline, CDR1 is LNHDA and CDR2 is SQIVND (reference sequence). With 4 bases clipped from V and 2 bases from J, the junction kept 5 bases outside the gene matches. The CDR3 consists of 16 residues. For the CDR3, the DNA is TGTGCCAGTAGTACCGGGACAGGGGGCACCAACACTGAAGCTTTCTTT. Translation: CASSTGTGGTNTEAFF.

V usage is TRBV5-8 and J usage is TRBJ2-3; D is undetermined. In germline, CDR1 is SGHTS, CDR2 YDEGEE. This CDR3 contains 13 residues. V lost 4 bases to trimming and J lost 1 base, with 7 bases between them. In DNA form, the CDR3 reads TGTGCCAGCAGCATAGATGGCACAGATACGCAGTATTTT. It yields the protein CASSIDGTDTQYF.

This clonotype was observed a few times. The chain employs TRBV7-6 and TRBJ2-1, with D uncertain. This CDR3 region has 14 residues. The ends were cut back, 5 bases at V and 7 bases at J, with 15 bases in the middle. CDR1 SGHVS and CDR2 FNYEAQ come from the germline V gene. CDR3 bases: TGTGCCAGCAGCGCCGGGTCGGATGCGAATGAGCAGTTCTTC. Amino acid sequence: CASSAGSDANEQFF.

This clonotype was detected many times. The chain combines TRBV2 with TRBJ2-1; 9 bases match TRBD2. J gave up 3 bases and V 2 bases, and 2 bases lay outside the gene matches. In germline, CDR1 is SNHLY, CDR2 FYNNEI. The CDR3 is 15 amino acids. The CDR3 spells CASSERTSVYNEQFF. The DNA for the CDR3 is TGTGCCAGCAGTGAAAGGACTAGCGTCTACAATGAGCAGTTCTTC.

This clonotype was observed at least ten times. The V gene is TRBV20-1, the J gene TRBJ2-2; D unclear. There are 14 residues in the CDR3. Trimming pared 4 bases from V and 1 base from J, leaving 10 bases between. The germline CDR1 and CDR2 sequences are DFQATT and SNEGSKA (reference sequence). DNA for the CDR3: TGCAGTGCTACGGCCAGCCAGAACACCGGGGAGCTGTTTTTT. Protein sequence: CSATASQNTGELFF.

This rearrangement joins TRBV29-1 to TRBJ2-3, with TRBD2 matching over 12 bases. Germline CDR1 is SQVTM and CDR2 is ANQGSEA. V gave up 6 bases and J gave up 6 bases; unmatched junction bases: 7. CDR3 size: 14 residues. CDR3 coding DNA: TGCAGCGTCCGACTAGCGGGGGACGCGGATACGCAGTATTTT. Protein sequence: CSVRLAGDADTQYF.